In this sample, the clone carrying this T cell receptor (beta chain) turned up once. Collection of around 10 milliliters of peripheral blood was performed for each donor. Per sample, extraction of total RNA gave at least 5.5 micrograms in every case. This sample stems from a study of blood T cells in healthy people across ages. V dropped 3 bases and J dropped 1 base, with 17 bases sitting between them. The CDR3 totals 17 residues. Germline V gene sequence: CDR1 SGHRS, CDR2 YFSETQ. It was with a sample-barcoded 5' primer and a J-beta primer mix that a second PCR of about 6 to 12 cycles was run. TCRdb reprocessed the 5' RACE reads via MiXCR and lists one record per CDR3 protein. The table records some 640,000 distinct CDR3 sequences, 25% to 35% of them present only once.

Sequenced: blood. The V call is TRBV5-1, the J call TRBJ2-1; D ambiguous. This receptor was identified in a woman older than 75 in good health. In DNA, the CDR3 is TGCGCCAGCAGCTCCGGAACGAGATCTACTTCCTACAATGAGCAGTTCTTC. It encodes CASSSGTRSTSYNEQFF.